Here is one TCR beta chain with its context. As yet, its antigen is unknown. PCR amplification relied on 60 Vbeta primers (plus 13 Jbeta primers). TCRdb's table, derived via immunoSEQ multiplex PCR, lists solely in-frame clones and lacks some. The table lists about 89,000 clones, 85% of them singletons. This CDR3 spans 12 amino acids. CDR1 SQVTM and CDR2 ANQGSEA come from the germline V gene. V was clipped by 4 bases and J by 8 bases, with 14 bases between them. These data originate in a study of cytomegalovirus exposure and HLA in healthy donors. Study-wide findings and caveats: Later analysis identified a missense DCLRE1C variant that was linked to TCR beta V- and J-gene trimming.

The genes are TRBV29-1 and TRBJ1-1; D may be TRBD1 (6 bases). The sequenced material came from PBMCs. The clonotype originates from a middle-aged man in good health and CMV-seropositive. The CDR3 protein is CSVGTGSLEAFF. The CDR3 DNA follows: TGCAGCGTTGGAACAGGGTCCCTCGAAGCTTTCTTT.